The 24 T cell receptor beta chains in this list originate from one sample, sequenced in a study of CD8 T cells in ankylosing spondylitis. Study conclusions and caveats: Blood from ankylosing spondylitis patients appeared to carry a characteristic roughly 8-variant TCR beta motif.

No antigen has been identified for these receptors. TCRdb passed the 5' RACE reads through MiXCR, listing each CDR3 protein once. This table holds about 540,000 distinct CDR3 sequences, roughly 12% found once. Sequencing was done on a sample of blood, either unsorted or a sorted T cell fraction (not recorded which). All receptors come from a male donor with ankylosing spondylitis.

The chain couples TRBV5-1 to TRBJ2-5; tentatively, D is TRBD2 (6 bases). CDR1 and CDR2 from the germline V gene are SGHRS and YFSETQ. The germline V and J ends were trimmed by 1 base and 2 bases, with 12 bases remaining between them. This CDR3 has 15 amino acids. CDR3 region: CASSLLGSPQETQYF. CDR3 coding DNA: TGCGCCAGCAGCTTGCTCGGGAGCCCACAAGAGACCCAGTACTTC.

The table lists this clonotype with a few counts. V and J are TRBV19 and TRBJ2-7, with 11 bases fitting TRBD1. Germline CDR1 LNHDA, CDR2 SQIVND (reference sequence). This CDR3 comprises 14 residues. With 9 bases clipped from V and 7 bases from J, the junction kept 11 bases outside the gene matches. The CDR3 is CASEPGQGVNEQYF. CDR3 in DNA: TGTGCCAGCGAACCGGGACAGGGGGTTAATGAGCAGTACTTC.

This clonotype was seen a handful of times. V usage is TRBV7-2 and J usage is TRBJ2-1, with D uncertain. With 3 bases removed from V and 9 bases from J, the gap between germline ends came to 15 bases. The CDR3 covers 14 residues. The germline gives CDR1 SGHTA, CDR2 FQGNSA. The CDR3 DNA reads TGTGCCAGCAGCTTCCGGGCTAGTTATGGTGAGCAGTTCTTC. This translates into CASSFRASYGEQFF.

J is TRBJ1-2 and V is TRBV7-8; no clear D. The V gene lost 1 base and the J gene lost 8 bases, with 17 bases spanning the gap. The CDR3 has 15 amino acids. Germline V gene data show CDR1 as SGHVS and CDR2 as FQNEAQ. The CDR3 loop reads CASSLGPGRGGGYTF. The CDR3 DNA reads TGTGCCAGCAGCTTAGGACCTGGGCGTGGAGGAGGCTACACCTTC.

The V gene is TRBV5-1, the J gene TRBJ2-3; the D gene is possibly TRBD2 (6 bases). Germline V gives CDR1 SGHRS, CDR2 YFSETQ. Deletions cut 0 bases from V and 5 bases from J, with 13 bases between. The CDR3 loop spans 15 amino acids. The DNA of the CDR3 is TGCGCCAGCAGCTTGGCCTATGGGGGAGGAGATACGCAGTATTTT. Translation: CASSLAYGGGDTQYF.

The chain recombines TRBV5-6 with TRBJ2-1; tentatively, D is TRBD1 (6 bases). Trimming took 0 bases from V and 3 from J, leaving 13 bases between them. Germline V CDR1 and CDR2: SGHDT, YYEEEE. The CDR3 sequence is 16 residues long. The CDR3 spells CASSLVGRGIYNEQFF. The CDR3 DNA sequence: TGTGCCAGCAGCTTGGTGGGTAGGGGGATCTACAATGAGCAGTTCTTC.

V gene TRBV5-1 combines with J gene TRBJ2-1; 10 bases agree with TRBD2. The ends lost 4 bases at V and 6 bases at J; junction bases unmatched: 10. The CDR3 covers 16 residues. The germline V gene encodes CDR1 SGHRS and CDR2 YFSETQ. The CDR3 here is CASSHDLAGEANEQFF. CDR3 coding DNA: TGCGCCAGCAGCCACGACCTAGCGGGAGAAGCCAATGAGCAGTTCTTC.

The CDR3 bases are TGCAGTGCTAGAGATATTGACATTCAGTACTTC. Protein product: CSARDIDIQYF. The rearrangement joins TRBV20-1 to TRBJ2-4, with D unclear. CDR3 length: 11 residues. The germline V and J ends were trimmed by 0 bases and 8 bases, with 5 bases remaining between them. Germline CDR1 and CDR2: DFQATT and SNEGSKA (reference sequence).

V usage is TRBV5-1 and J usage is TRBJ2-1; tentative D call: TRBD1 (8 bases). Germline-derived CDR1 and CDR2 are SGHRS and YFSETQ. V was trimmed by 2 bases and J by 3 bases, leaving 21 bases between them. The CDR3 totals 18 residues. Written as DNA, the CDR3 is TGCGCCAGCAGCTTTGGGACAGGCCGGACTAGTCTCTACAATGAGCAGTTCTTC. It translates to CASSFGTGRTSLYNEQFF. Using reference TRBV5-1 and TRBJ2-1 for the parts outside the CDR3, the full variable domain is KAGVTQTPRYLIKTRGQQVTLSCSPISGHRSVSWYQQTPGQGLQFLFEYFSETQRNKGNFPGRFSGRQFSNSRSEMNVSTLELGDSALYLCASSFGTGRTSLYNEQFFGPGTRLTVL.

This chain connects TRBV7-9 to TRBJ2-1; 8 bases match TRBD1. CDR1 and CDR2 from the germline V gene are SEHNR and FQNEAQ (reference sequence). Unmatched junction bases numbered 17, after V lost 10 bases and J lost 9 bases. This CDR3 has 15 residues. CDR3 DNA: TGTGCCATTTCGCCAGGGGGCCCTAGCGACCCTGAGCAGTTCTTC. Amino acid sequence: CAISPGGPSDPEQFF.

This clonotype was seen a handful of times. The V and J genes are TRBV5-5 and TRBJ1-1, with TRBD1 matching 7 bases. The CDR3 consists of 16 residues. The V segment lost 4 bases and the J segment 5 bases; nucleotides outside the gene matches: 14. Germline loops: CDR1 SGHKS, CDR2 YYEKEE (reference sequence). The CDR3 nucleotides read TGTGCCAGCAGCCTGCTGCATACAGGGGTTCTAACTGAAGCTTTCTTT. Amino acids: CASSLLHTGVLTEAFF.

The chain employs TRBV15 and TRBJ1-1; maybe TRBD1 (6 bases). The germline V gene has CDR1 LNHNV and CDR2 YYDKDF (reference sequence). This CDR3 has 14 amino acids. The V and J ends lost 6 bases and 1 base respectively, with 12 bases between them. The CDR3 nucleotides read TGTGCCACCAGACAGGGATGGAGGAACACTGAAGCTTTCTTT. Translating it yields CATRQGWRNTEAFF.

The chain combines TRBV5-1 with TRBJ2-1; D is possibly TRBD2 (7 bases). Trimming took 4 bases from V and 4 from J, leaving 15 bases between them. Germline CDR1 is SGHRS and CDR2 is YFSETQ. The CDR3 totals 15 residues. Written as DNA, the CDR3 is TGCGCCAGCAGCAGGACAGCGGGACCATACAATGAGCAGTTCTTC. Translated, it gives CASSRTAGPYNEQFF.

This clonotype was seen only once. The chain couples TRBV27 to TRBJ2-7; 8 bases fit TRBD2. There are 15 residues in the CDR3. The germline V gene has CDR1 MNHEY and CDR2 SMNVEV (reference sequence). Trimming at V came to 2 bases and at J to 2 bases, leaving 5 bases not matched to a gene. The DNA for the CDR3 is TGTGCCAGCAGTTTACGGGAGGGGACGACCTACGAGCAGTACTTC. Amino acids: CASSLREGTTYEQYF.

This clonotype was seen a handful of times. The CDR3, as DNA: TGCAGTGCCCAGGACTTCCGTGGACATCAGCCCCAGCATTTT. Translation: CSAQDFRGHQPQHF. The chain uses TRBV20-1 and TRBJ1-5; D uncertain. Between the trimmed V and J ends, which lost 6 bases and 5 bases, there was a span of 17 bases. The CDR3 consists of 14 residues. Germline values: CDR1 DFQATT, CDR2 SNEGSKA (reference sequence).

This clonotype appeared many times. V usage is TRBV3-1 and J usage is TRBJ1-5; possibly TRBD1 for D (5 bases). The CDR3 covers 15 residues. CDR1 and CDR2 from the germline V gene are LGHDT and YNNKEL (reference sequence). V was cut by 7 bases and J by 8 bases, with 21 bases left in between. The CDR3 here is CASKRSFEGGEPQHF. The CDR3 bases are TGTGCCAGCAAGAGGAGTTTTGAGGGAGGGGAGCCCCAGCATTTT.

This clonotype has a handful of counts. The chain recombines TRBV20-1 with TRBJ1-5; 7 bases match TRBD1. The V and J ends lost 6 bases and 4 bases, in that order; junction bases with no gene match: 6. The length of the CDR3 is 13 residues. CDR1 is DFQATT and CDR2 is SNEGSKA in the germline V gene (reference sequence). The CDR3 protein is CSANRGYNQPQHF. The DNA for the CDR3 is TGCAGTGCCAACAGGGGTTATAATCAGCCCCAGCATTTT.

This clonotype was detected only a few times. The gene calls are TRBV5-1 and TRBJ2-5; D unresolved. This CDR3 is built from 14 residues. Germline lookup yields CDR1 SGHRS and CDR2 YFSETQ. Trimming left V 1 base short and J 5 bases short, with 12 bases between. In DNA, the CDR3 is TGCGCCAGCAGCTTGTTTCAGGAACTCGAGACCCAGTACTTC. It translates to CASSLFQELETQYF.

This clonotype appeared many times. V is TRBV5-1 and J is TRBJ1-5, with a tentative D call TRBD1 (5 bases). Germline CDR1 is SGHRS and CDR2 is YFSETQ. The CDR3 is made up of 14 amino acids. V dropped 0 bases and J dropped 5 bases, with 9 bases sitting between them. CDR3 in amino acids: CASSLGWGDQPQHF. The CDR3 DNA follows: TGCGCCAGCAGCTTGGGGTGGGGCGATCAGCCCCAGCATTTT.

This clonotype was observed a few times. The rearrangement uses TRBV19 and TRBJ1-1, with D maybe TRBD1 (5 bases). This CDR3 comprises 14 residues. Germline loops: CDR1 LNHDA, CDR2 SQIVND (reference sequence). V lost 8 bases and J lost 1, with 14 bases in between. Written as DNA, the CDR3 is TGTGCCAGTCTCCACCGAACAGGGAACACTGAAGCTTTCTTT. This encodes CASLHRTGNTEAFF.

V usage is TRBV5-1 and J usage is TRBJ2-1, with TRBD1 matching 10 bases. V was pared by 3 bases and J by 9 bases, with 6 bases of the junction left unmatched. Germline V CDR1 and CDR2: SGHRS, YFSETQ. The CDR3 is 14 residues long. CDR3 residues: CASSSWTGGGEQFF. DNA for the CDR3: TGCGCCAGCAGCTCGTGGACAGGGGGGGGTGAGCAGTTCTTC.

This clonotype has more than one count but fewer than ten. In DNA, the CDR3 is TGTGCCAGCTCACCCCCGTCGGGGGCGAACACTGAAGCTTTCTTT. Translating gives CASSPPSGANTEAFF. J is TRBJ1-1 and V is TRBV18; weak D call: TRBD1 (6 bases). V was trimmed by 3 bases and J by 1 base, leaving 12 bases between them. The CDR3 loop spans 15 amino acids. From germline, CDR1 is KGHSH and CDR2 LQKENI.

The J gene is TRBJ2-1, the V gene TRBV10-2; weak D call: TRBD1 (6 bases). Trimming took 6 bases from V and 0 from J, leaving 15 bases between them. The CDR3 loop spans 16 amino acids. CDR1 is WSHSY, CDR2 SAAADI, per germline. For the CDR3, the DNA is TGCGCCAGCAGCCCGTGGGGGACAAGCTCCTACAATGAGCAGTTCTTC. Amino acid sequence: CASSPWGTSSYNEQFF.

This clonotype came up a few times. The rearrangement joins TRBV19 to TRBJ2-3, with TRBD1 identical over 8 bases. The germline gives CDR1 LNHDA, CDR2 SQIVND (reference sequence). Unmatched junction bases numbered 11, after V lost 6 bases and J lost 6 bases. This CDR3 spans 15 amino acids. CDR3 in amino acids: CASSPRTGWTDTQYF. The CDR3 coding sequence is TGTGCCAGTAGCCCTAGGACAGGGTGGACCGATACGCAGTATTTT.